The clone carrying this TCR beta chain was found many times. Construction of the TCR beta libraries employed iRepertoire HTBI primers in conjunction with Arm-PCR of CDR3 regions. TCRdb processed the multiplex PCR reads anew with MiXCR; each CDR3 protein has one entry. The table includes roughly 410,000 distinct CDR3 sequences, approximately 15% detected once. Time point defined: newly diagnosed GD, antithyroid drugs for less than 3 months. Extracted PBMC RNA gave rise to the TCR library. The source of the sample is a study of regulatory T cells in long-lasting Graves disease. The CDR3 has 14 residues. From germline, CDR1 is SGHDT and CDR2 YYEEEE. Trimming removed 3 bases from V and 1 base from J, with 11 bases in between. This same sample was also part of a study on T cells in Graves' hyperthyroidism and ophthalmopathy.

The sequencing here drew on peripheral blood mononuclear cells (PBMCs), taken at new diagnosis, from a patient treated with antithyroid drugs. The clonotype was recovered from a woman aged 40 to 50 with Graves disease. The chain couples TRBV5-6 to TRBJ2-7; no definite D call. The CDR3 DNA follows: TGTGCCAGCAGCTGGCAGACAATTTCCTACGAGCAGTACTTC. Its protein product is CASSWQTISYEQYF.